Listed below are T cell receptor beta chains from one sample, sequenced in a study of CD8+ T cells in alopecia areata. Here immunoSEQ multiplex PCR was the method, and the copy in TCRdb shows in-frame clones only, minus some. Of 100,000 to 150,000 clones in the sample, under 65% were seen once. Sequenced material: CD4+ T cells sorted from blood, taken at week 4, from a patient treated with tofacitinib. Receptors originate from a human donor with alopecia areata. Each CDR3 is given without its conserved first and last residue.

TRBJ2-3	TRBV5-1	14	ASSLTGTATTDTQY
TRBJ2-7	TRBV10-3	11	AIRGQGAYEQY
TRBJ2-1	TRBV5-6	13	ASSLSSRPFNEQF
TRBJ2-5	TRBV27	12	ASTQSLGGETQY
TRBJ1-2	TRBV29-1	10	SVKFDSYGYT
TRBJ1-2	TRBV29-1	11	SVSGQEVHGYT
TRBJ2-2	TRBV27	12	ASKPKPNTGELF
TRBJ2-6	TRBV5-1	12	ASAAFSGANVLT
TRBJ2-7	TRBV4-3	13	ASSQDSGGSGEQY
TRBJ1-2	TRBV29-1	11	TNPQDTGCSYT
TRBJ2-5	TRBV15	13	ATSRGARGRETQY
TRBJ2-7	TRBV9	12	ASSGIPDSYEQY
TRBJ1-1	TRBV7-9	11	ASTLPPFSEAF
TRBJ1-5	TRBV19	14	ASSTNRGRTNQPQH
TRBJ2-5	TRBV4-2	11	ASSQGQQETQY